The 28 T cell receptor beta chains below come from one sample, sequenced in a study of radiation and T cells in renal cell carcinoma (TCRdb year 2020). Receptor amplification or capture employed the immunoSEQ multiplex PCR assay. Imported from immuneACCESS, the table was reduced by TCRdb to in-frame sequences with V and J called. These copies leave out some clones; in studies compared against another copy, an unresolved V gene accounts for under half, and the cause of the remainder is not known. The sample table contains just over 150,000 clones; only one count was recorded for roughly 87% of them. The leading ten clones occupy 10% to 15% of the sample. Interpreted using the paper, the time point label stands for: blood 2 weeks post-SBRT. This specimen's treatment or condition label, interpreted: 15 Gy SBRT to primary tumor, nephrectomy 4 weeks later. The sequencing here drew on blood, taken from a patient whose treatment included radiotherapy and nephrectomy. These receptors were obtained from a woman aged 45-65 years with renal cell carcinoma.

This rearrangement joins TRBV7-9 to TRBJ1-1, with D unresolved. Germline CDR1 and CDR2: SEHNR and FQNEAQ (reference sequence). The CDR3 length is 15 residues. Trimming left V 8 bases short and J 0 bases short, with 16 bases between. The CDR3 DNA sequence: TGTGCCAGCTGGCAAGGCGGTGACCTGAACACTGAAGCTTTCTTT. Translating it yields CASWQGGDLNTEAFF.

The CDR3 loop reads CASSLVLGGGGYTF. The CDR3, as DNA: TGTGCCAGCAGCTTAGTTTTGGGAGGTGGTGGCTACACCTTC. This chain uses TRBV7-2 with TRBJ1-2; D unclear. From germline, CDR1 is SGHTA and CDR2 FQGNSA. This CDR3 has 14 residues. V was cut by 1 base and J by 7 bases, with 13 bases left in between.

The table lists this clone with a count of one. The chain recombines TRBV7-2 with TRBJ1-4; maybe TRBD1 (5 bases). The length of the CDR3 is 14 residues. V dropped 5 bases and J dropped 8 bases, with 15 bases sitting between them. Germline CDR1 is SGHTA and CDR2 is FQGNSA. The CDR3 region is CASSPVGPTEKLFF. The DNA of the CDR3 is TGTGCCAGCAGCCCAGTGGGACCCACGGAAAAACTGTTTTTT.

This clone was seen just once. The chain carries TRBV7-8 and TRBJ1-5, with D perhaps TRBD1 (5 bases). Germline V lookup: CDR1 SGHVS, CDR2 FQNEAQ. The CDR3 runs 18 residues. V lost 1 base to trimming and J lost 0 bases, with 16 bases between them. In DNA, the CDR3 is TGTGCCAGCAGCTTAGAGGCGAGACAGTACTATAGCAATCAGCCCCAGCATTTT. It specifies CASSLEARQYYSNQPQHF.

The chain couples TRBV6-5 to TRBJ1-2, with D possibly TRBD1 on 5 matching bases. The germline V gene encodes CDR1 MNHEY and CDR2 SVGAGI. Trimming took 3 bases from V and 7 from J, leaving 12 bases between them. The CDR3 covers 13 residues. The CDR3 region is CASSYNGAGGYTF. Written as DNA, the CDR3 is TGTGCCAGCAGTTATAATGGGGCGGGTGGCTACACCTTC.

The J gene is TRBJ2-1, the V gene TRBV7-2, with D perhaps matching TRBD2 (5 bases). Germline loops: CDR1 SGHTA, CDR2 FQGNSA. CDR3 size: 15 residues. Trimming cost V 7 bases and J 4 bases, with 17 bases left between them. The CDR3 DNA follows: TGTGCCAGCACCACGGGGAGTTGGGGTTACAATGAGCAGTTCTTC. It translates to CASTTGSWGYNEQFF.

The J gene is TRBJ1-2, the V gene TRBV7-2; D is unresolved. The CDR3 extends over 15 amino acids. CDR1 is SGHTA and CDR2 is FQGNSA in the germline V gene. With 0 bases removed from V and 0 bases from J, the gap between germline ends came to 8 bases. This CDR3 is CASSLAQISNYGYTF. The CDR3 region has the DNA TGTGCCAGCAGCTTAGCACAGATATCTAACTATGGCTACACCTTC. Combining the CDR3 with reference TRBV7-2 and TRBJ1-2 gives the whole variable domain GAGVSQSPSNKVTEKGKDVELRCDPISGHTALYWYRQSLGQGLEFLIYFQGNSAPDKSGLPSDRFSAERTGGSVSTLTIQRTQQEDSAVYLCASSLAQISNYGYTFGSGTRLTVV.

CDR3 DNA: TGCGCCAGCAGCCACGGCAGCCAACACACTGAAGCTTTCTTT. Residues: CASSHGSQHTEAFF. The chain employs TRBV4-1 and TRBJ1-1, with D unresolved. CDR1 and CDR2 from the germline V gene are MGHRA and YSYEKL. The CDR3 has 14 amino acids. V shed 3 bases and J shed 3 bases, with 11 bases lying between them.

This clone was seen once. V usage is TRBV29-1 and J usage is TRBJ2-7, with 7 nucleotides matching TRBD1. V gave up 5 bases and J gave up 5 bases; unmatched junction bases: 6. The germline V gene encodes CDR1 SQVTM and CDR2 ANQGSEA. CDR3 size: 12 residues. CDR3 in amino acids: CSVRDSIDEQYF. CDR3 DNA sequence: TGCAGCGTTCGGGACAGCATCGACGAGCAGTACTTC.

The chain is built from TRBV6-1 and TRBJ2-1; D is unclear. In germline, CDR1 is MNHNS, CDR2 SASEGT. The CDR3 totals 15 residues. Trimming left V 6 bases short and J 0 bases short, with 12 bases between. CDR3 region: CASSAYLSSYNEQFF. In DNA, the CDR3 is TGTGCCAGCAGCGCTTACTTGAGCTCCTACAATGAGCAGTTCTTC.

The chain joins TRBV19 to TRBJ2-7; 11 nucleotides match TRBD1. Trimming at V came to 10 bases and at J to 6 bases, leaving 8 bases not matched to a gene. This CDR3 region has 13 residues. CDR1 LNHDA and CDR2 SQIVND come from the germline V gene (reference sequence). CDR3 DNA sequence: TGTGCCAATAACCGGGACAGGGGGTCCGAGCAGTACTTC. The encoded protein is CANNRDRGSEQYF.

This rearrangement joins TRBV5-1 to TRBJ2-5; TRBD1 might be the D (5 bases). CDR1 is SGHRS, CDR2 YFSETQ, per germline. V was shortened by 4 bases and J by 1 base, with 8 bases between the two germline ends. This CDR3 comprises 13 residues. CDR3 sequence: CASSLDIQETQYF. DNA for the CDR3: TGCGCCAGCAGCCTGGACATCCAAGAGACCCAGTACTTC.

V and J are TRBV29-1 and TRBJ2-1; 9 bases agree with TRBD1. From germline, CDR1 is SQVTM and CDR2 ANQGSEA. The CDR3 is 18 amino acids. V lost 6 bases to trimming and J lost 0 bases; unmatched junction nucleotides: 15. As DNA, the CDR3 is TGCAGCGTCCCCAGGACAGGGGCGTCCCCATTCTCCTACAATGAGCAGTTCTTC. This translates into CSVPRTGASPFSYNEQFF.

V and J are TRBV21-1 and TRBJ2-7; whether TRBD1, the table's D call, matches the DNA was not checked. TRBV21-1 has pseudogene status. The CDR3 runs 15 residues. The CDR3 loop reads CASSDNVHVLDEQYF. The CDR3 DNA is TGTGCCAGCAGCGACAACGTACACGTGTTAGACGAGCAGTACTTC.

The V and J genes are TRBV19 and TRBJ1-1, with TRBD1 as a possible D gene (5 bases). Trimming pared 3 bases from V and 1 base from J, leaving 12 bases between. The CDR3 totals 15 residues. The germline gives CDR1 LNHDA, CDR2 SQIVND (reference sequence). The CDR3 DNA reads as TGTGCCAGTAGTATTCGAGGGGACCCGAACACTGAAGCTTTCTTT. Translating it yields CASSIRGDPNTEAFF.

The chain couples TRBV5-1 to TRBJ2-1; 9 bases agree with TRBD2. J gave up 5 bases and V 4 bases, and 13 bases lay outside the gene matches. Germline V gives CDR1 SGHRS, CDR2 YFSETQ. This CDR3 comprises 17 residues. The CDR3 is CASSPRGGLALDNEQFF. CDR3 DNA sequence: TGCGCCAGCAGCCCCCGTGGGGGACTAGCATTGGACAATGAGCAGTTCTTC.

V usage is TRBV9 and J usage is TRBJ2-3, with D perhaps assigned TRBD1 or TRBD2 (5 bases each). The CDR3 totals 17 residues. Germline V gene sequence: CDR1 SGDLS, CDR2 YYNGEE. Trimming shortened V by 3 bases and J by 0 bases, and 17 bases separated the two germline ends. CDR3 in amino acids: CASSALPGRASTDTQYF. For the CDR3, the DNA is TGTGCCAGCAGCGCGCTGCCGGGACGAGCTAGCACAGATACGCAGTATTTT.

The V call is TRBV7-2, the J call TRBJ2-7; 11 bases line up with TRBD1. V was clipped by 6 bases and J by 3 bases; unmatched bases: 7. The CDR3 spans 15 residues. Germline V lookup: CDR1 SGHTA, CDR2 FQGNSA. CDR3 residues: CASSSGTGGFYEQYF. Written as DNA, the CDR3 is TGTGCCAGCAGTTCCGGGACAGGGGGATTCTACGAGCAGTACTTC.

The V gene is TRBV7-2, the J gene TRBJ2-7, with D possibly being TRBD1 or TRBD2 (5 bases each). Germline CDR1 is SGHTA and CDR2 is FQGNSA. The CDR3 runs to 14 residues. Trimming cost V 5 bases and J 6 bases, with 17 bases left between them. CDR3 DNA: TGTGCCAGCAGCCGGGGCGAACTGGGGCGCGAGCAGTACTTC. Its translation: CASSRGELGREQYF.

The gene calls are TRBV18 and TRBJ1-4; D possibly corresponds to TRBD1 (5 bases). This CDR3 is built from 14 residues. Trimming pared 3 bases from V and 7 bases from J, leaving 12 bases between. Germline loops: CDR1 KGHSH, CDR2 LQKENI. In DNA, the CDR3 is TGTGCCAGCTCACCGGGGCTTTGGGGTGAAAAACTGTTTTTT. This translates into CASSPGLWGEKLFF.

The J gene is TRBJ1-4, the V gene TRBV15; TRBD1 agrees at 10 bases. With 2 bases clipped from V and 8 bases from J, the junction kept 5 bases outside the gene matches. CDR1 LNHNV and CDR2 YYDKDF come from the germline V gene (reference sequence). CDR3 length equals 15 residues. For the CDR3, the DNA is TGTGCCACCAGCAGATCGACAGGGGGCGAGGAAAAACTGTTTTTT. The encoded protein is CATSRSTGGEEKLFF.

This chain connects TRBV7-9 to TRBJ1-2; D unresolved. This CDR3 contains 12 residues. From germline, CDR1 is SEHNR and CDR2 FQNEAQ (reference sequence). Trimming left V 1 base short and J 8 bases short, with 8 bases between. The CDR3 here is CASSLVGAGYTF. The CDR3 nucleotides read TGTGCCAGCAGCTTAGTAGGCGCAGGCTACACCTTC.

In the case of this clone: The junction differs from germline at one of its ends, possibly a read error. The chain carries TRBV5-4 and TRBJ2-5, with D maybe TRBD2 (6 bases). Germline V lookup: CDR1 SGHNT, CDR2 YYREEE (reference sequence). This CDR3 spans 14 amino acids. CDR3: CASRLGGGGETQYF. CDR3 coding DNA: TGTGCCAGCAGGTTGGGGGGTGGAGGAGAGACCCAGTACTTC.

The rearrangement joins TRBV6-6 to TRBJ1-5; TRBD1 matches 10 bases. This CDR3 is 16 amino acids long. The germline gives CDR1 MNHNY, CDR2 SVGAGI (reference sequence). V lost 2 bases, J lost 4 bases, and 5 bases stayed unmatched. The CDR3 bases are TGTGCCAGCAGTTACCCTGGGACAGGGGCTAATCAGCCCCAGCATTTT. Residues: CASSYPGTGANQPQHF.

The chain carries TRBV19 and TRBJ1-1, with D perhaps TRBD1 (5 bases). The CDR3 spans 15 residues. CDR1 LNHDA and CDR2 SQIVND come from the germline V gene (reference sequence). V dropped 5 bases and J dropped 6 bases, with 19 bases sitting between them. In nucleotides, the CDR3 is TGTGCCAGTAGTCACATAGGGGTATTCGACCCTGAAGCTTTCTTT. It translates to CASSHIGVFDPEAFF.

The chain employs TRBV4-1 and TRBJ1-2; no firm D call. Germline V gene data show CDR1 as MGHRA and CDR2 as YSYEKL. Trimming removed 2 bases at V and 2 bases at J, with 9 bases between. CDR3 size: 14 residues. The CDR3 loop is CASSQYEQNYGYTF. The CDR3 nucleotides are TGCGCCAGCAGCCAATATGAACAGAACTATGGCTACACCTTC.

V and J are TRBV9 and TRBJ2-5; TRBD1 is a possible D gene (5 bases). The V and J ends lost 4 bases and 5 bases respectively, with 15 bases between them. CDR1 and CDR2 (germline): SGDLS, YYNGEE. This CDR3 region has 14 residues. The CDR3 loop reads CASSSRTLGETQYF. For the CDR3, the DNA is TGTGCCAGCAGCTCGAGGACACTTGGGGAGACCCAGTACTTC.

This clone was observed once. V and J are TRBV6-5 and TRBJ1-5; a possible D gene is TRBD1 (5 bases). The CDR3 covers 16 residues. Trimming took off 4 bases at V and 0 bases at J, with 13 bases between the two ends. CDR1 MNHEY and CDR2 SVGAGI come from the germline V gene. The DNA of the CDR3 is TGTGCCAGCAGTTCTCTGACAGATTATAGCAATCAGCCCCAGCATTTT. It translates to CASSSLTDYSNQPQHF.